What follows are 5 T cell receptor beta chains derived from one specimen sequenced in a study of vaccination effects on CD4 cells after COVID-19. Data came from immunoSEQ multiplex PCR; TCRdb stores just in-frame clones and leaves some out. The repertoire holds about 66,000 clones, with 72% as singletons. At the end of about ten days of culture, CD4+ T cells were isolated. No cognate antigen is known for these TCRs. Sequenced here: CD4+ T cells from PBMCs cultured without peptide, sampled before COVID-19 vaccination. These receptors originate from a human donor who had a prior SARS-CoV-2 infection.

The chain employs TRBV18 and TRBJ2-7, with 7 bases fitting TRBD1. The length of the CDR3 is 15 residues. V lost 4 bases to trimming and J lost 2 bases; unmatched junction nucleotides: 8. Germline V gives CDR1 KGHSH, CDR2 LQKENI. As DNA, the CDR3 is TGTGCCAGCTCACTAGGACAGGTGAAAACCTACGAGCAGTACTTC. It codes for CASSLGQVKTYEQYF.

J is TRBJ2-7 and V is TRBV7-2, with TRBD2 as a possible D gene (7 bases). V dropped 6 bases and J dropped 3 bases, with 18 bases sitting between them. The CDR3 runs to 15 residues. Germline V CDR1 and CDR2: SGHTA, FQGNSA. CDR3 in amino acids: CASSPRGAGDYEQYF. In nucleotides, the CDR3 is TGTGCCAGCAGTCCGAGGGGGGCGGGAGACTACGAGCAGTACTTC.

The chain carries TRBV9 and TRBJ2-1; the match to TRBD2 covers 12 bases. Germline CDR1 reads SGDLS; CDR2 reads YYNGEE. V was clipped by 4 bases and J by 0 bases; unmatched bases: 8. CDR3 length equals 18 residues. The chain's CDR3 is CASSHRTSGASSYNEQFF. CDR3 bases: TGTGCCAGCAGCCACCGGACTAGCGGGGCGAGCTCCTACAATGAGCAGTTCTTC. Full variable domain (rest looked up from reference TRBV9 and TRBJ2-1): DSGVTQTPKHLITATGQRVTLRCSPRSGDLSVYWYQQSLDQGLQFLIQYYNGEERAKGNILERFSAQQFPDLHSELNLSSLELGDSALYFCASSHRTSGASSYNEQFFGPGTRLTVL.

The genes are TRBV4-1 and TRBJ1-5, with TRBD1 matching over 9 bases. In germline, CDR1 is MGHRA, CDR2 YSYEKL. The V segment lost 0 bases and the J segment 5 bases; nucleotides outside the gene matches: 2. The CDR3 runs 15 residues. In DNA form, the CDR3 reads TGCGCCAGCAGCCAAGAGGGACAGGGTTATCAGCCCCAGCATTTT. Translation: CASSQEGQGYQPQHF.

The chain carries TRBV10-3 and TRBJ1-1, with 9 bases fitting TRBD1. The CDR3 extends over 15 amino acids. CDR1 is ENHRY and CDR2 is SYGVKD in the germline V gene. The J segment lost 3 bases and the V segment lost 10 bases, leaving 12 bases of the junction unmatched. The CDR3 region has the DNA TGTGCCACCCTAGGCACCGGGACAGGGTACACTGAAGCTTTCTTT. It specifies CATLGTGTGYTEAFF.